These 25 T cell receptor beta chains share one sample of origin, sequenced in a study of CD8+ T cells in alopecia areata. Following extraction, RNA underwent reverse transcription to cDNA, which served as the sequencing template. Some clones are missing from TCRdb's copy, which holds only in-frame ones; the method was immunoSEQ multiplex PCR. The table shows roughly 100,000 clones, with 55% occurring only once. The sample comprised CD4+ T cells sorted from blood. These receptors all come from a human donor in good health.

This clone came up a few times. The chain joins TRBV7-2 to TRBJ2-2; no clear D. This CDR3 has 14 amino acids. The germline gives CDR1 SGHTA, CDR2 FQGNSA. The V end lost 8 bases, the J end lost 2 bases, and 12 bases lay between the germline ends. The CDR3 is CASVTSYNTGELFF. The DNA of the CDR3 is TGTGCCAGCGTAACATCCTACAACACCGGGGAGCTGTTTTTT.

The chain combines TRBV30 with TRBJ1-5, with unresolved D. The CDR3 has 14 residues. The germline CDR1 and CDR2 sequences are GTSNPN and SVGIG (reference sequence). Trimming shortened V by 3 bases and J by 0 bases, and 9 bases separated the two germline ends. The CDR3 is CAWRGGGSNQPQHF. CDR3 bases: TGTGCCTGGAGAGGCGGCGGTAGCAATCAGCCCCAGCATTTT.

The V and J genes are TRBV19 and TRBJ2-2; TRBD1 agrees at 8 bases. With V trimmed by 4 bases and J by 5 bases, 9 bases remained unmatched. The length of the CDR3 is 16 residues. Germline V gives CDR1 LNHDA, CDR2 SQIVND (reference sequence). CDR3 region: CASSKSQGVGTGELFF. The DNA of the CDR3 is TGTGCCAGTAGTAAATCACAGGGGGTTGGGACCGGGGAGCTGTTTTTT.

The rearrangement links TRBV6-6 to TRBJ2-5; D tentatively fits TRBD1 or TRBD2 (5 bases each). V was clipped by 2 bases and J by 1 base, with 8 bases between them. This CDR3 contains 14 residues. Germline V gene lookup returns CDR1 MNHNY and CDR2 SVGAGI (reference sequence). The CDR3 DNA sequence: TGTGCCAGCAGTTACGGGGGTGCCCAAGAGACCCAGTACTTC. Protein product: CASSYGGAQETQYF.

The genes are TRBV5-6 and TRBJ2-5; D gene uncertain. Germline V gene sequence: CDR1 SGHDT, CDR2 YYEEEE. The CDR3 contains 14 residues. The germline V and J ends were trimmed by 0 bases and 13 bases, with 19 bases remaining between them. CDR3 protein: CASSLGQMMLPTYF. The CDR3 nucleotides read TGTGCCAGCAGCTTGGGGCAGATGATGCTACCAACGTACTTC.

This clone was seen only a few times. The chain couples TRBV29-1 to TRBJ2-3; TRBD2 matches at 9 bases. CDR1 and CDR2 (germline): SQVTM, ANQGSEA. The CDR3 covers 13 residues. Trimming at V came to 4 bases and at J to 2 bases, leaving 1 base not matched to a gene. In DNA form, the CDR3 reads TGCAGCGTTGGCGGGGGGGCCACAGATACGCAGTATTTT. This gives the protein CSVGGGATDTQYF.

V is TRBV6-5 and J is TRBJ1-1; D is unresolved. V gave up 11 bases and J gave up 3 bases, with 13 bases separating them. Germline assignment: CDR1 MNHEY and CDR2 SVGAGI. This CDR3 region has 12 residues. Here the CDR3 reads CAVVGSYTEAFF. The DNA of the CDR3 is TGTGCCGTCGTCGGGAGTTACACTGAAGCTTTCTTT.

This clone came up once. This chain links TRBV4-1 with TRBJ2-7, with 10 nucleotides matching TRBD2. Trimming took 0 bases from V and 2 from J; bases not matched to a gene: 4. The CDR3 extends over 16 amino acids. Germline V CDR1 and CDR2: MGHRA, YSYEKL. The CDR3 loop is CASSQDPSGGAYEQYF. DNA for the CDR3: TGCGCCAGCAGCCAAGATCCGAGCGGGGGGGCCTACGAGCAGTACTTC.

This chain connects TRBV30 to TRBJ2-3; 8 bases fit TRBD1. In germline, CDR1 is GTSNPN, CDR2 SVGIG (reference sequence). This CDR3 region has 13 residues. Losses at the gene ends were 3 bases for V and 4 bases for J; bases not matched to a gene: 3. The CDR3: CAWSRGLADTQYF. CDR3 in DNA: TGTGCCTGGAGCAGGGGGCTGGCAGATACGCAGTATTTT.

In its sample, this clone was seen a few times. The chain carries TRBV29-1 and TRBJ2-3; either TRBD1 or TRBD2 may supply D (5 bases each). Germline loops: CDR1 SQVTM, CDR2 ANQGSEA. The CDR3 loop spans 14 amino acids. V was pared by 4 bases and J by 0 bases, with 11 bases between. For the CDR3, the DNA is TGCAGCGTTGGGGGCGGGCGAAGCACAGATACGCAGTATTTT. This encodes CSVGGGRSTDTQYF.

The chain carries TRBV5-1 and TRBJ1-1; a weak D match, TRBD1 (5 bases). The CDR3 contains 13 residues. CDR1 is SGHRS, CDR2 YFSETQ, per germline. V was clipped by 0 bases and J by 7 bases, with 10 bases between them. The CDR3 region has the DNA TGCGCCAGCAGCTTGGAAGACAGTCTTGAAGCTTTCTTT. Its protein product is CASSLEDSLEAFF.

The chain links TRBV5-1 to TRBJ2-7, with 9 bases lining up with TRBD1. This CDR3 comprises 15 residues. V dropped 4 bases and J dropped 4; count of bases not matched to a gene: 9. Germline CDR1 SGHRS, CDR2 YFSETQ. The chain's CDR3 is CASSTRTGASYEQYF. The CDR3 coding sequence is TGCGCCAGCAGCACCCGGACAGGGGCTTCATACGAGCAGTACTTC.

This clone was seen a single time. The genes are TRBV6-1 and TRBJ1-1; D is unclear. Looked up from germline, CDR1 is MNHNS and CDR2 is SASEGT. The V end was cut by 8 bases, the J end by 1 base, with 17 bases between. The CDR3 totals 15 residues. In DNA, the CDR3 is TGTGCCAGCTTCGAAGGACTCCTGGGGAACACTGAAGCTTTCTTT. Its protein is CASFEGLLGNTEAFF.

The chain carries TRBV6-5 and TRBJ1-6; D ambiguous. This CDR3 spans 12 amino acids. Trimming shortened V by 7 bases and J by 6 bases, and 7 bases separated the two germline ends. CDR1 and CDR2 from the germline V gene are MNHEY and SVGAGI. CDR3 DNA: TGTGCCAGCACCCGAGCTAATTCACCCCTCCACTTT. Protein product: CASTRANSPLHF.

The V call is TRBV9, the J call TRBJ1-5, with D possibly TRBD1 on 6 matching bases. The CDR3 length is 13 residues. V was trimmed by 10 bases and J by 7 bases, leaving 18 bases between them. Germline CDR1 SGDLS, CDR2 YYNGEE. CDR3 protein: CAARHRVEQPQHF. CDR3 sequence (DNA): TGTGCCGCCCGTCACAGGGTGGAACAGCCCCAGCATTTT.

This sequence joins TRBV10-3 and TRBJ1-1; 8 nucleotides line up with TRBD1. Unmatched junction bases numbered 1, after V lost 6 bases and J lost 1 base. The CDR3 sequence is 13 residues long. Germline V lookup: CDR1 ENHRY, CDR2 SYGVKD. The chain's CDR3 is CAIRGQENTEAFF. For the CDR3, the DNA is TGTGCCATCAGGGGACAGGAGAACACTGAAGCTTTCTTT.

In regard to this clone: Relative to the germline gene, one junction end is altered; a read error may explain this. The gene calls are TRBV18 and TRBJ2-7; D is undetermined. From germline, CDR1 is KGHSH and CDR2 LQKENI. CDR3 length: 12 residues. The CDR3 DNA is TGTGCCAGCTCCCCACTTCAGGACGAGCAGTACTTC. Amino acid sequence: CASSPLQDEQYF.

This chain uses TRBV2 with TRBJ1-2; 7 nucleotides align to TRBD1. Per germline, CDR1 SNHLY and CDR2 FYNNEI. This CDR3 comprises 15 residues. V shed 6 bases, J shed 1 base, and the junction held 8 bases outside the gene matches. CDR3 coding DNA: TGTGCCAGCAGCCCTCGGACAGGACGTAACTATGGCTACACCTTC. The encoded protein is CASSPRTGRNYGYTF. The whole variable domain, filled in from reference TRBV2 and TRBJ1-2, reads EPEVTQTPSHQVTQMGQEVILRCVPISNHLYFYWYRQILGQKVEFLVSFYNNEISEKSEIFDDQFSVERPDGSNFTLKIRSTKLEDSAMYFCASSPRTGRNYGYTFGSGTRLTVV.

This clone turned up a few times. CDR3 loop: CASNRGYSGELFF. The CDR3 nucleotides read TGCGCCAGCAATAGAGGGTACTCCGGGGAGCTGTTTTTT. V and J are TRBV10-2 and TRBJ2-2; TRBD2 is a possible D gene (5 bases). Germline V CDR1 and CDR2: WSHSY, SAAADI. The CDR3 covers 13 residues. V lost 7 bases and J 6 bases, leaving 12 bases between the germline ends.

V gene TRBV4-2 combines with J gene TRBJ2-5; D ambiguous. CDR3 length: 13 residues. Germline lookup yields CDR1 LGHNA and CDR2 YNFKEQ. V dropped 4 bases and J dropped 5 bases, with 11 bases sitting between them. CDR3 loop: CASSREFSETQYF. In DNA, the CDR3 is TGTGCCAGCAGCCGAGAATTCTCGGAGACCCAGTACTTC.

This sequence joins TRBV4-2 and TRBJ2-7; D is undetermined. The CDR3 has 14 residues. The V and J ends lost 0 bases and 3 bases respectively, with 9 bases between them. The germline V gene encodes CDR1 LGHNA and CDR2 YNFKEQ. The CDR3 protein is CASSQEYISYEQYF. The CDR3 DNA reads as TGTGCCAGCAGCCAAGAGTATATCAGCTACGAGCAGTACTTC.

This clone turned up a few times. The chain uses TRBV5-4 and TRBJ1-6; D may be TRBD1 (6 bases). The germline V gene encodes CDR1 SGHNT and CDR2 YYREEE (reference sequence). This CDR3 is built from 16 residues. The V end was cut by 4 bases, the J end by 7 bases, with 18 bases between. For the CDR3, the DNA is TGTGCCAGCAGCCGGGACATGGAGCTTCAAAATTCACCCCTCCACTTT. Translating it yields CASSRDMELQNSPLHF.

This chain joins TRBV4-3 and TRBJ2-3; D is undetermined. This CDR3 spans 15 amino acids. Germline V gene data show CDR1 as LGHNA and CDR2 as YSLEER. V was pared by 7 bases and J by 0 bases, with 14 bases between. As DNA, the CDR3 is TGCGCCAGCACCTACCAAGCAGCTAGCACAGATACGCAGTATTTT. This sequence encodes CASTYQAASTDTQYF.

This clone has a handful of counts. The chain employs TRBV15 and TRBJ1-6; D uncertain. The germline V and J ends were trimmed by 2 bases and 7 bases, with 6 bases remaining between them. Germline CDR1 and CDR2: LNHNV and YYDKDF (reference sequence). This CDR3 spans 13 amino acids. In DNA, the CDR3 is TGTGCCACCAGCAGACAGATGAATTCACCCCTCCACTTT. Translating gives CATSRQMNSPLHF.

This chain joins TRBV6-5 and TRBJ2-1, with 7 bases matching TRBD1. V trimming: 10 bases; J trimming: 9 bases; junction bases outside the gene matches: 15. CDR3 size: 14 residues. Germline V gene lookup returns CDR1 MNHEY and CDR2 SVGAGI. CDR3 in amino acids: CATRTPQGLGEQFF. For the CDR3, the DNA is TGTGCCACCCGAACCCCACAGGGGTTGGGTGAGCAGTTCTTC.